The clone carrying this T cell receptor (beta chain) was recorded only once. This CDR3 comprises 11 residues. The V gene's germline CDR1 is SGDLS and CDR2 YYNGEE. Trimming took 3 bases from V and 8 from J; bases not matched to a gene: 0. Sequencing used immunoSEQ multiplex PCR; TCRdb keeps in-frame clones, though not all of them. The sample has about 170,000 clones; around 93% are singletons. The data stem from a study of control samples from healthy donors and cancer patients. The sequencing input was blood. The gene calls are TRBV9 and TRBJ1-1; 8 bases agree with TRBD1. The clonotype was recovered from a woman aged 60 to 75 in good health. CDR3 amino acids: CASSGDREAFF. CDR3 in DNA: TGTGCCAGCAGCGGGGACAGGGAAGCTTTCTTT.